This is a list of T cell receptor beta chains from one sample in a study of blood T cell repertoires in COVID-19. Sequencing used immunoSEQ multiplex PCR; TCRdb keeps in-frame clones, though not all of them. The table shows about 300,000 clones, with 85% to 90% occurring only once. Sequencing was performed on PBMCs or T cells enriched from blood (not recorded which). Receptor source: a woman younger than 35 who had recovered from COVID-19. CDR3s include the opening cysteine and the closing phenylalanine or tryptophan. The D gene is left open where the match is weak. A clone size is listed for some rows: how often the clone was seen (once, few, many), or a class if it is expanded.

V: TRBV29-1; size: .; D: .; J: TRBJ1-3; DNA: TGCAGCGCTCGGGAAGCCACTTGGTCTGGAAACACCATATATTTT; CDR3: CSAREATWSGNTIYF
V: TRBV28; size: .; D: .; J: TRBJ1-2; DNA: TGTGCCAGCAGCTCGGGGGGGGACGGCCGAGCTAACTATGGCTACACCTTC; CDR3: CASSSGGDGRANYGYTF
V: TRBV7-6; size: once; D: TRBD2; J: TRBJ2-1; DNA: TGTGCCAGCAGCGGAGGACTAGCGGCCCATGAGCAGTTCTTC; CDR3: CASSGGLAAHEQFF
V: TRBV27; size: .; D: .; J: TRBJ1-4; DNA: TGTGCCAGCAGTTTATTGCTCTCGAGGGGAGGTGAAAAACTGTTTTTT; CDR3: CASSLLLSRGGEKLFF
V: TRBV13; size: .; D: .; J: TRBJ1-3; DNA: TGTGCCAGCAGAAATACACAGGGCCCCTATTCTGGAAACACCATATATTTT; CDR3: CASRNTQGPYSGNTIYF
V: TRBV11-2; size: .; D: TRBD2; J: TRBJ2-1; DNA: TGTGCCAGCAGCTTGAGCGGGAGAATCTCCACAATAGGGGAGCAGTTCTTC; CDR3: CASSLSGRISTIGEQFF
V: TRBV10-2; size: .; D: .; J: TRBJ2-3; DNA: TGCGCCAGCAGTGATCCCCCAGGGAATACGCAGTATTTT; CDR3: CASSDPPGNTQYF
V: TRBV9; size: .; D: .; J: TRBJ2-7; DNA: TGTGCCAGCAGCGCGGGAGGGGGCCACGAGCAGTACTTC; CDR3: CASSAGGGHEQYF
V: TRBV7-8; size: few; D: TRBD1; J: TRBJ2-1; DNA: TGTGCCAGCAGCCTACTGTCCGGGACAGGGTATGATGAGCAGTTCTTC; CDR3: CASSLLSGTGYDEQFF
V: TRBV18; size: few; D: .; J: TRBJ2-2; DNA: TGTGCCAGCTCACCACTGACACCAATGGAGCTGTTTTTT; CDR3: CASSPLTPMELFF
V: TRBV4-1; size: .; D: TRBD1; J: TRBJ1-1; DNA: TGCGCCAGCAGCCGACAGACAGGGTGGACTGAAGCTTTCTTT; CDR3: CASSRQTGWTEAFF
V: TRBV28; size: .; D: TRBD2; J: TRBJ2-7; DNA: TGTGCCAGCAGTGTCCGGACTAGCGGGATTTACGAGCAGTACTTC; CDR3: CASSVRTSGIYEQYF
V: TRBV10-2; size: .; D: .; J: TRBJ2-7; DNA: TGCGCCAGCAACACAGGGATCTCCTACGAGCAGTACTTC; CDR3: CASNTGISYEQYF
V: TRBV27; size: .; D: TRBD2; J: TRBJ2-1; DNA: TGTGCCAGCAGTTATGGGACTAGCCCCAATGAGCAGTTCTTC; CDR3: CASSYGTSPNEQFF
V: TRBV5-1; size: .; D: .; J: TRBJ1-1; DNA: TGCGCCAGCAGCTTGGGACACTCGAACACTGAAGCTTTCTTT; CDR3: CASSLGHSNTEAFF
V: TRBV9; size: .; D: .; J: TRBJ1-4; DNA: TGTGCCAGCAGCGTAGGAGGGGGAAATGAAAAACTGTTTTTT; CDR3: CASSVGGGNEKLFF
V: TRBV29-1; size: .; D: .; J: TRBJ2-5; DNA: TGCAGCGTTGAACTAGAGACCCAGTACTTC; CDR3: CSVELETQYF
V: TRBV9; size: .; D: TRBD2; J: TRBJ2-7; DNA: TGTGCCAGCAGCGTAGGAGGGACTAGCGGCATCTACGAGCAGTACTTC; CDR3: CASSVGGTSGIYEQYF
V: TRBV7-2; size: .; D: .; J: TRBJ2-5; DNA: TGTGCCAGCAGCTTAGAGGGGGTGGGTGGGGAGACCCAGTACTTC; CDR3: CASSLEGVGGETQYF
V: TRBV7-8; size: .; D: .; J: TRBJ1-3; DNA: TGTGCCAGCAGTACAGGTAGCTCTGGAAACACCATATATTTT; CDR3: CASSTGSSGNTIYF
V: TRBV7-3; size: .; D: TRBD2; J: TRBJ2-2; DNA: TGTGCCAGCAGCTTAGTGGCTAGCGGGAACACCGGGGAGCTGTTTTTT; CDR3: CASSLVASGNTGELFF
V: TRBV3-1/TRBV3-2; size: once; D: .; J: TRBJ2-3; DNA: TGTGCCAGCAGCCAGAGCGTGAACACAGATACGCAGTATTTT; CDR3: CASSQSVNTDTQYF
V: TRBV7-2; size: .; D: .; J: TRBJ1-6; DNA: TGTGCCAGCAGTTCGACAGTCTTCCCTTCCAATTCACCCCTCCACTTT; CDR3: CASSSTVFPSNSPLHF
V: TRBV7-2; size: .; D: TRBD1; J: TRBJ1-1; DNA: TGTGCCAGCAGCTTTCCAGCCGGGACAGGGGCTGAAGCTTTCTTT; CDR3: CASSFPAGTGAEAFF
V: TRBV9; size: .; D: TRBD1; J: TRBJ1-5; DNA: TGTGCCAGCAGCCCCACAGGACAGGGAGGCAATCAGCCCCAGCATTTT; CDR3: CASSPTGQGGNQPQHF
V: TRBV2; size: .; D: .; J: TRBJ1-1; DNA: TGTGCCAGCATCATACAGATGAACACTGAAGCTTTCTTT; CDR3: CASIIQMNTEAFF
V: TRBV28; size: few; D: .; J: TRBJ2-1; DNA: TGTGCCGCCGGAGCGAATCAGCCCCCCAATGAGCAGTTCTTC; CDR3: CAAGANQPPNEQFF
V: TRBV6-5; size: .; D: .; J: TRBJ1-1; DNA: TGTGCCAGCAAATCGAGGGACACTGAAGCTTTCTTT; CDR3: CASKSRDTEAFF
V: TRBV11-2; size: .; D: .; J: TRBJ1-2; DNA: TGTGCCAGCAGCTTAGTAACGGAGGAGGGCTACACCTTC; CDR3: CASSLVTEEGYTF
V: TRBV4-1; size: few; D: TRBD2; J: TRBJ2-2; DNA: TGCGCCAGCAGCCGACTAGCGGGAGGTAATACCGGGGAGCTGTTTTTT; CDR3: CASSRLAGGNTGELFF
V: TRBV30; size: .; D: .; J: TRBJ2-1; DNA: TGTGCCTGGAAATTGAGCGGTTCCTACAATGAGCAGTTCTTC; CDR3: CAWKLSGSYNEQFF
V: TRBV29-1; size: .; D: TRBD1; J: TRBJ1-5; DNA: TGCAGCGTTGGGGAGAGGGACAGCGTCAATCAGCCCCAGCATTTT; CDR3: CSVGERDSVNQPQHF
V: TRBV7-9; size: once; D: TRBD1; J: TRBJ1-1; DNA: TGTGCCAGCAGCCCGGACAGGGGGAACACTGAAGCTTTCTTT; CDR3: CASSPDRGNTEAFF
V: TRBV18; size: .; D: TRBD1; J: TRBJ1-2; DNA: TGTGCCAGCTCCGGGACAGAGAACTATGGCTACACCTTC; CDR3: CASSGTENYGYTF
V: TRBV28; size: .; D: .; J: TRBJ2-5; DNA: TGTGCCAGCAGCCTAGGGGGGGGACAAGAGACCCAGTACTTC; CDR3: CASSLGGGQETQYF
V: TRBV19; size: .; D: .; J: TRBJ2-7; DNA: TGTGCCAGTAGTATCACAGGGAACTACGAGCAGTACTTC; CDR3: CASSITGNYEQYF
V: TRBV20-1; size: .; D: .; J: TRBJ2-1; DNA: TGCAGTGCGAGTGAGCGGGCCAGCTCCTACAATGAGCAGTTCTTC; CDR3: CSASERASSYNEQFF
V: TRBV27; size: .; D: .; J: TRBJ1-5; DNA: TGTGCCAGCAGCTCCACAGGGATGGATCAGCCCCAGCATTTT; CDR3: CASSSTGMDQPQHF
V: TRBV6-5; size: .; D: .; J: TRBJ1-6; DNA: TGTGCCAGCAGGGACACCCTCAATTCACCCCTCCACTTT; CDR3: CASRDTLNSPLHF
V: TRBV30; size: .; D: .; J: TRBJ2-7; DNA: TGTGCCTGGAGTCTGGGACATGGCTACGAGCAGTACTTC; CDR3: CAWSLGHGYEQYF
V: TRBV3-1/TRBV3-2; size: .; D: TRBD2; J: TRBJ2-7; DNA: TGTGCCAGCAGCCAAGAATTTGGCCGGGGGGGCCTTCTCTACGAGCAGTACTTC; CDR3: CASSQEFGRGGLLYEQYF
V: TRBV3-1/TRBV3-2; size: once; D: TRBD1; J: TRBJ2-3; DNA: TGTGCCAGCAGTACCGGGACAGGGGGCCCAGATACGCAGTATTTT; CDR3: CASSTGTGGPDTQYF
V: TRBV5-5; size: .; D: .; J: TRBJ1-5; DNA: TGTGCCAGCAGCAGGGAGGTGAGGGCTAGCAATCAGCCCCAGCATTTT; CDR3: CASSREVRASNQPQHF
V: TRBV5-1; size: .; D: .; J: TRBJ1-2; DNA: TGCGCCAGCAGCTTGGACGGGAGCCATGGCTACACCTTC; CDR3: CASSLDGSHGYTF
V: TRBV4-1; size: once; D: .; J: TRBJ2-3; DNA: TGCGCCAGCAGCCACCAAATCGGAGATACGCAGTATTTT; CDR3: CASSHQIGDTQYF
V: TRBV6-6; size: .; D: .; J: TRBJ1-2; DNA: TGTGCCAGCAGTTTAGACAACATCTATGGCTACACCTTC; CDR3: CASSLDNIYGYTF
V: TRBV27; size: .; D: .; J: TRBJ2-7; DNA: TGTGCCAGCAGTCCCCGACTAGTCGGCGAGCAGTACTTC; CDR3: CASSPRLVGEQYF
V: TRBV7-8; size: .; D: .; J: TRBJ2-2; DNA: TGTGCCAGCAAGCGGCGGGGAACCGGGGAGCTGTTTTTT; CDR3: CASKRRGTGELFF